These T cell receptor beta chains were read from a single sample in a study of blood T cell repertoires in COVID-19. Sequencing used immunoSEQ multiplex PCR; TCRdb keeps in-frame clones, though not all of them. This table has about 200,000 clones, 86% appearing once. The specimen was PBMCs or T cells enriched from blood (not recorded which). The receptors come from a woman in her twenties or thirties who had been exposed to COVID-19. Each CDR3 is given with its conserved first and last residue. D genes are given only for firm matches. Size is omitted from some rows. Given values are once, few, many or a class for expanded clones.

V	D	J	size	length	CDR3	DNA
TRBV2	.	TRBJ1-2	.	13	CASNWPEGYGYTF	TGTGCCAGCAACTGGCCCGAGGGCTATGGCTACACCTTC
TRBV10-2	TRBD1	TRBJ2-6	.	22	CASSEYEPRDRGRLTGANVLTF	TGCGCCAGCAGTGAGTACGAACCCCGGGACAGGGGGCGACTCACTGGGGCCAACGTCCTGACTTTC
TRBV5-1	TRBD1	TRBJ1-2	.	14	CASSLNEGARGYTF	TGCGCCAGCAGCTTGAATGAGGGGGCGAGGGGCTACACCTTC
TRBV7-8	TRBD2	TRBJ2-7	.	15	CASSYSGTYAHEQYF	TGTGCCAGCAGTTATAGCGGGACTTATGCCCACGAGCAGTACTTC
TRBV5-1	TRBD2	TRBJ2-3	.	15	CASSFSRGGRDTQYF	TGCGCCAGCAGCTTCAGTCGGGGGGGCAGAGATACGCAGTATTTT
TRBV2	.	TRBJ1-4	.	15	CASRVREGRNEKLFF	TGTGCCAGCAGGGTACGCGAGGGTCGGAATGAAAAACTGTTTTTT
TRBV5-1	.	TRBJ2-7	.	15	CASSPAGRSSYEQYF	TGCGCCAGCAGCCCCGCTGGCCGAAGCTCCTACGAGCAGTACTTC
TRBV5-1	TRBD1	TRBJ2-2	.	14	CASRRDRDTGELFF	TGCGCCAGCAGGCGGGACAGGGACACCGGGGAGCTGTTTTTT
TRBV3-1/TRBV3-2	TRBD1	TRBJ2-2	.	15	CASSQARQGAGELFF	TGTGCCAGCAGCCAAGCGCGGCAGGGGGCCGGGGAGCTGTTTTTT
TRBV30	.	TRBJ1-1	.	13	CAWSYGHDTEAFF	TGTGCCTGGAGCTACGGACATGACACTGAAGCTTTCTTT
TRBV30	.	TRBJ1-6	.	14	CAWSMGSSSSPLHF	TGTGCCTGGAGTATGGGGAGCTCCAGTTCACCCCTCCACTTT
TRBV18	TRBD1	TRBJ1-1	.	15	CASSPWTGENTEAFF	TGTGCCAGCTCACCGTGGACAGGCGAGAACACTGAAGCTTTCTTT
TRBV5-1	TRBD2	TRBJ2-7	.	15	CASSYQRGLPGEQYF	TGCGCCAGCAGCTACCAGCGGGGGCTCCCGGGGGAGCAGTACTTC
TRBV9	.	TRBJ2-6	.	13	CASSEPGANVLTF	TGTGCCAGCAGCGAGCCTGGGGCCAACGTCCTGACTTTC
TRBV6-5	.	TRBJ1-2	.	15	CASSYSPRADYGYTF	TGTGCCAGCAGTTACTCCCCCAGGGCTGACTATGGCTACACCTTC
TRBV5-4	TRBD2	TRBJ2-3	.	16	CASSSGTSGPTDTQYF	TGTGCCAGCAGCTCAGGGACTAGCGGGCCCACAGATACGCAGTATTTT
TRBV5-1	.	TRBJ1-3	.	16	CASSLVPGSSGNTIYF	TGCGCCAGCAGCTTGGTCCCGGGGTCTTCTGGAAACACCATATATTTT
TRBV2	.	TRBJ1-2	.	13	CASSTTEYYGYTF	TGTGCCAGCAGTACGACAGAATACTATGGCTACACCTTC
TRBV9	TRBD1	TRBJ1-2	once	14	CASSARQGWHGYTF	TGTGCCAGCAGCGCCCGACAGGGATGGCATGGCTACACCTTC
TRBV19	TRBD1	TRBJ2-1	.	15	CASSTGTGTYNEQFF	TGTGCCAGTAGTACCGGGACAGGCACCTACAATGAGCAGTTCTTC
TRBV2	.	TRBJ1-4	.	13	CASRLSRDEKLFF	TGTGCCAGCAGGCTCAGCAGGGATGAAAAACTGTTTTTT
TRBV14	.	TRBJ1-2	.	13	CASSQRDTYGYTF	TGTGCCAGCAGCCAACGGGACACCTATGGCTACACCTTC
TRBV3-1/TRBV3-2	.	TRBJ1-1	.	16	CASSQDFAGEGTEAFF	TGTGCCAGCAGCCAAGATTTCGCAGGGGAGGGCACTGAAGCTTTCTTT
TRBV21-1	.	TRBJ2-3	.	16	CASSKARVGPTDTQYF	TGTGCCAGCAGCAAAGCGCGCGTGGGCCCCACAGATACGCAGTATTTT
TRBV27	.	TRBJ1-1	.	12	CASNGRGTEAFF	TGTGCCAGCAATGGCAGGGGCACTGAAGCTTTCTTT
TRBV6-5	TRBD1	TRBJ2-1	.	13	CASRTGEYSEQFF	TGTGCCAGCAGAACAGGGGAGTATAGTGAGCAGTTCTTC
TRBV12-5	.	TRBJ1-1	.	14	CASGLSGENTEAFF	TGTGCTAGTGGTTTGTCGGGGGAGAACACTGAAGCTTTCTTT
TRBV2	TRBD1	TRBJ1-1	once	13	CASLGQPNTEAFF	TGTGCCAGCCTGGGACAGCCGAACACTGAAGCTTTCTTT
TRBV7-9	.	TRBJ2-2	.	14	CASSTGPYTGELFF	TGTGCCAGCTCTACTGGGCCCTACACCGGGGAGCTGTTTTTT
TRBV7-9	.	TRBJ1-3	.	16	CASSRQQSISGNTIYF	TGTGCCAGCAGCCGACAGCAATCCATCTCTGGAAACACCATATATTTT
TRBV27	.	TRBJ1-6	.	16	CASSSTGYYGNSPLHF	TGTGCCAGCAGTTCAACAGGGTATTATGGGAATTCACCCCTCCACTTT
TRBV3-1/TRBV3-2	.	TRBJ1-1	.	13	CASSQGTDAEAFF	TGTGCCAGCAGCCAAGGGACAGACGCTGAAGCTTTCTTT
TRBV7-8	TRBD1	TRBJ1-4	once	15	CASSLTQGENEKLFF	TGTGCCAGCAGCTTAACGCAGGGGGAGAATGAAAAACTGTTTTTT
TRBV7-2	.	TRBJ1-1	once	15	CASSSDLFGGAEAFF	TGTGCCAGCAGCTCAGACTTGTTTGGAGGGGCTGAAGCTTTCTTT
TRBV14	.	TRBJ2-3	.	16	CASSQARDRITDTQYF	TGTGCCAGCAGCCAAGCGCGAGACAGGATCACAGATACGCAGTATTTT